These 13 T cell receptor beta chains originate from one sample sequenced in a study of tumor-infiltrating lymphocytes in primary liver carcinoma. Taking about 17-31 mg of unsorted bulk tissue, the authors co-extracted RNA and DNA. The template, 500 ng total RNA, yielded TCR beta cDNA made with a constant-region primer. Libraries of TCR beta came from three nested multiplex PCR rounds with slightly modified ARM-PCR. Running 9 to 11 cycles apiece, the first two PCR rounds relied on TRBV1-TRBV30 forward primers together with a C-beta reverse primer. Each CDR3 protein gets one entry after TCRdb re-called the multiplex PCR reads with MiXCR. The sample contains about 210,000 distinct CDR3 sequences, about 85% of which appear only once. The sample consisted of tumor tissue from primary liver carcinoma. The receptor source for this set is a man aged 35-49 years with primary liver carcinoma and hepatitis B virus infection.

V and J are TRBV4-3 and TRBJ2-1; D remains ambiguous. Germline assignment: CDR1 LGHNA and CDR2 YSLEER. V was cut by 2 bases and J by 3 bases, with 17 bases left in between. This CDR3 contains 17 residues. In nucleotides, the CDR3 is TGCGCCAGCAGCCAATTGACAAGCAAACTCTACTACAATGAGCAGTTCTTC. Translated, it gives CASSQLTSKLYYNEQFF.

About this clonotype itself: It is likely a read error, because the conserved phenylalanine at the end of the CDR3 is missing. DNA for the CDR3: TGCAGCGTTGAGACATCTGGGGGGGAGACCCAGTACTTA. Protein sequence: CSVETSGGETQYL. The chain uses TRBV29-1 and TRBJ2-5, with D perhaps matching TRBD2 (6 bases). V was cut by 3 bases and J by 5 bases, with 13 bases left in between. The germline V gene has CDR1 SQVTM and CDR2 ANQGSEA. The CDR3 is 13 amino acids.

As concerns this clonotype: One end of the junction fails to match germline, which may point to a read error. The gene calls are TRBV29-1 and TRBJ1-1; tentative D call: TRBD1 (5 bases). Germline V lookup: CDR1 SQVTM, CDR2 ANQGSEA. The CDR3 runs to 15 residues. CDR3 DNA sequence: TGCAGCGACCAAGAAGCGCCGAGGGGTGTCACTGTAGCTTTCTTT. Its translation is CSDQEAPRGVTVAFF.

Note on this clonotype: The conserved phenylalanine or tryptophan is not found at the CDR3 terminus, so this likely reflects a read error. This chain connects TRBV6-5 to TRBJ1-1, with 9 bases fitting TRBD1. The V gene's germline CDR1 is MNHEY and CDR2 SVGAGI. J was trimmed by 5 bases and V by 8 bases; bases with no gene match: 9. The CDR3 extends over 14 amino acids. The CDR3 DNA follows: TGTGCCAGCGGCTACAGGGGGCGAGGAACTGAAGCTTTCTAT. Translation: CASGYRGRGTEAFY.

This chain joins TRBV28 and TRBJ2-4; D not resolved. The germline V gene has CDR1 MDHEN and CDR2 SYDVKM. The CDR3 runs to 11 residues. V lost 4 bases, J lost 16 bases, and 14 bases lay in between. CDR3 in DNA: TGTGCCAGCAGTTCGGTACTTATTGAATACTTC. This codes for CASSSVLIEYF.

On this clonotype itself: Since no conserved phenylalanine or tryptophan closes the CDR3, a read error is the likely cause. The chain uses TRBV6-1 and TRBJ2-7; TRBD2 agrees at 9 bases. CDR1 and CDR2 (germline): MNHNS, SASEGT. CDR3 length: 16 amino acids. Trimming took 5 bases from V and 2 from J; bases not matched to a gene: 10. CDR3: CASSTIQGLAPYEQYL. CDR3 in DNA: TGTGCCAGCAGTACCATACAGGGACTAGCTCCCTACGAGCAGTACTTA.

The genes are TRBV4-3 and TRBJ2-7, with D possibly being TRBD2 (6 bases). Germline lookup yields CDR1 LGHNA and CDR2 YSLEER. This CDR3 contains 16 residues. V was clipped by 6 bases and J by 1 base, with 19 bases between them. The CDR3 protein is CASSQYGTGESYEQYF. The DNA for the CDR3 is TGCGCCAGCAGTCAATACGGGACTGGGGAATCCTACGAGCAGTACTTC.

On this clonotype itself: One end of the junction does not line up with germline, which may come from a read error. The chain links TRBV6-2 or TRBV6-3 to TRBJ2-1; 7 nucleotides agree with TRBD1. The CDR3 contains 13 residues. CDR1 is MNHEY and CDR2 is SVGEGT in the germline V gene. The CDR3 is CVSGQVPGCEQFF. The CDR3 DNA reads as TGTGTCAGCGGACAGGTCCCAGGGTGTGAGCAGTTCTTC.

About this clonotype: The junction shows a germline mismatch at one end, possibly a read error. The chain combines TRBV28 with TRBJ2-5, with D unclear. Germline CDR1 is MDHEN and CDR2 is SYDVKM. The CDR3 spans 14 residues. CDR3 DNA: TGTGTCAGCAGTCAGGACGTTGGGCAAGAGACCCAGTACTTC. Its translation: CVSSQDVGQETQYF.

Comment on this clonotype: A read error is possible here, since a much larger clone lies one base away. The chain has TRBV5-1 and TRBJ2-1; D ambiguous. Germline-derived CDR1 and CDR2 are SGHRS and YFSETQ. The CDR3 consists of 13 residues. CDR3 region: CANSFQYPGEQFF. The CDR3 DNA follows: TGCGCCAACAGCTTCCAGTATCCGGGTGAGCAGTTCTTC.

The chain uses TRBV11-2 and TRBJ2-7, with D perhaps TRBD2 (5 bases). This CDR3 contains 15 residues. The germline CDR1 and CDR2 sequences are SGHAT and FQNNGV. Trimming pared 3 bases from V and 7 bases from J, leaving 19 bases between. CDR3 loop: CASSLGIRPTGEQYF. CDR3 nucleotides: TGTGCCAGCAGCTTGGGAATAAGGCCTACGGGAGAGCAGTACTTC.

As concerns this clonotype: A read error may produce the germline difference seen at one junction end. The chain carries TRBV30 and TRBJ2-7, with D unclear. CDR3 length equals 13 residues. The germline V gene has CDR1 GTSNPN and CDR2 SVGIG (reference sequence). The CDR3 protein is CAWSGGRAYDQYF. The CDR3 bases are TGTGCCTGGAGTGGAGGTAGGGCCTACGACCAGTACTTC.

In regard to this clonotype: Being one base from a much bigger clone, this may be a read error. The chain carries TRBV7-9 and TRBJ1-3; no reliable D call. There are 15 residues in the CDR3. Trimming took 1 base from V and 0 from J, leaving 7 bases between them. The germline gives CDR1 SEHNR, CDR2 FQNEAQ (reference sequence). The chain's CDR3 is CASSLDSLSGNTIYF. Here the CDR3 DNA reads TGTGCCAGCAGCTTAGACAGCCTCTCTGGAAACACCATATATTTT.